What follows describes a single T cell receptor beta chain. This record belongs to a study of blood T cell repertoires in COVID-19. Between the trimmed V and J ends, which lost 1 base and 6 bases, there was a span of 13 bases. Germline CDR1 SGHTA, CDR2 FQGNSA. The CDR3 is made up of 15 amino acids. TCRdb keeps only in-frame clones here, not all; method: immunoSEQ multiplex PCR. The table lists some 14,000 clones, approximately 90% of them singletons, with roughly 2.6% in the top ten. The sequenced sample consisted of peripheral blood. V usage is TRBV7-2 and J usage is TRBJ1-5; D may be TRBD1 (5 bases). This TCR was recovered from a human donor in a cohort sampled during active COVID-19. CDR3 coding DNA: TGTGCCAGCAGCTTAGGGTCAGGGTTTTCTCAGCCCCAGCATTTT. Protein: CASSLGSGFSQPQHF.